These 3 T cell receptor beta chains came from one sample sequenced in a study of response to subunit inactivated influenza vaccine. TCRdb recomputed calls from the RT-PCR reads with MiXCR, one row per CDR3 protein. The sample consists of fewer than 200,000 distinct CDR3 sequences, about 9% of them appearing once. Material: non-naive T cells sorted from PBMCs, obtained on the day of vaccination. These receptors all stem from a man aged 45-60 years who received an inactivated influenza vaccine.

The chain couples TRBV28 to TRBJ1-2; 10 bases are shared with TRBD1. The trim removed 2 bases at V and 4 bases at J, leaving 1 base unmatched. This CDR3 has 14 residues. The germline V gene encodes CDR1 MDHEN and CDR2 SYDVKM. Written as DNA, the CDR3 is TGTGCCAGCAGTTTAGGGACAGGGGCCTATGGCTACACCTTC. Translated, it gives CASSLGTGAYGYTF.

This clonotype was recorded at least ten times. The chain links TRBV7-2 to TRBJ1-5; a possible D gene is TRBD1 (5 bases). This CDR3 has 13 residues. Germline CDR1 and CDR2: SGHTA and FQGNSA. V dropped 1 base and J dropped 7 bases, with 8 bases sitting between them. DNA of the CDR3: TGTGCCAGCAGCTTAGGAGGGGCGCAGCCCCAGCATTTT. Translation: CASSLGGAQPQHF. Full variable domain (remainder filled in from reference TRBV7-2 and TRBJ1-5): GAGVSQSPSNKVTEKGKDVELRCDPISGHTALYWYRQSLGQGLEFLIYFQGNSAPDKSGLPSDRFSAERTGGSVSTLTIQRTQQEDSAVYLCASSLGGAQPQHFGDGTRLSIL.

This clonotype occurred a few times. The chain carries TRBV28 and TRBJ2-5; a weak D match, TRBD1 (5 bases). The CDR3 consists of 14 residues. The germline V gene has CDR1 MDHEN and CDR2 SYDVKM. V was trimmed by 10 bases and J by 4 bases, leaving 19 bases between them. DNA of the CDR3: TGTGCCACGACAGAAATCCTGGGTCTAGAGACCCAGTACTTC. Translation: CATTEILGLETQYF.